This record looks at one T cell receptor beta chain sequence and its context. What it binds is unknown. V was clipped by 4 bases and J by 0 bases, with 13 bases between them. Germline CDR1 and CDR2: LGHDT and YNNKEL (reference sequence). The CDR3 consists of 16 residues. Included in the TCR beta cDNA libraries were unique molecular identifiers. MiXCR was run by TCRdb on the PCR reads, yielding one entry per CDR3 protein. The sample has about 770,000 distinct CDR3 sequences, roughly 50% seen once. This record comes from a study of post-analysis software for immune sequencing data. The study's findings and limits: When patients were compared with controls, 4 or 5 TRBV segments were more frequent, TRBV5-6, TRBV5-1 and TRBV20-1 among them.

This rearrangement joins TRBV3-1 to TRBJ2-1; no reliable D call. This receptor was taken from a girl aged 5-17 years with multiple sclerosis. Input material: blood. CDR3 residues: CASSPPGPSSYNEQFF. The CDR3 DNA reads TGTGCCAGCAGCCCCCCCGGACCTAGCTCCTACAATGAGCAGTTCTTC.